This T cell receptor beta chain was identified during a study of cytomegalovirus exposure and HLA in healthy donors. Per germline, CDR1 LGHNT and CDR2 FRNRAP. The CDR3 runs to 13 residues. Trimming at V came to 5 bases and at J to 4 bases, leaving 3 bases not matched to a gene. The primer mix had 60 Vbeta and 13 Jbeta primers. Only in-frame clones appear in the TCRdb table, and some are missing; sequencing was by immunoSEQ multiplex PCR. The data show roughly 99,000 clones, roughly 79% seen once. Though probably carrying unrecorded immune exposures, donors were nominally healthy at sampling. The rearrangement joins TRBV12-5 to TRBJ1-1; 8 bases line up with TRBD1. Sequenced: PBMCs. The sequence derives from a woman in her thirties or forties in good health and CMV-seronegative. This CDR3 is CASGADRGTEAFF. The DNA for the CDR3 is TGTGCTAGTGGTGCCGACAGGGGCACTGAAGCTTTCTTT. The variable domain in full, completed from reference TRBV12-5 and TRBJ1-1, reads DARVTQTPRHKVTEMGQEVTMRCQPILGHNTVFWYRQTMMQGLELLAYFRNRAPLDDSGMPKDRFSAEMPDATLATLKIQPSEPRDSAVYFCASGADRGTEAFFGQGTRLTVV.